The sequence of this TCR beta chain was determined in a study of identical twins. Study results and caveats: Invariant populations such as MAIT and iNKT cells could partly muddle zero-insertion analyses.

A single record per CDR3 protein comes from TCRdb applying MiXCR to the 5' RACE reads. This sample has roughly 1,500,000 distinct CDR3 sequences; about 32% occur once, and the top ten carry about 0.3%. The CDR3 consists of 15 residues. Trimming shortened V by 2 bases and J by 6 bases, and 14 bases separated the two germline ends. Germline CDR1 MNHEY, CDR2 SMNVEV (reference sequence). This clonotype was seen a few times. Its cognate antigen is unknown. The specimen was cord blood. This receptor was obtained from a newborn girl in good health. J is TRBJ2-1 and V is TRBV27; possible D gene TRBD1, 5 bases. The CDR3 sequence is CASSLGAAFPNEQFF. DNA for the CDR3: TGTGCCAGCAGTTTAGGGGCCGCATTTCCCAATGAGCAGTTCTTC.